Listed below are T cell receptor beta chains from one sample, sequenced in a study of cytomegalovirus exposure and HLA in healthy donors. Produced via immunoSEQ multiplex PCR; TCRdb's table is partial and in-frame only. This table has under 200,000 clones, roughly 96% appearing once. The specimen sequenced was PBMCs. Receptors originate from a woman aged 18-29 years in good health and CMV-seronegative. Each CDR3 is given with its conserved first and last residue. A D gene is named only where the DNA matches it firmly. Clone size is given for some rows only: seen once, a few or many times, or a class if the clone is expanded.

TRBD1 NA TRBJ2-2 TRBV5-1 CASSLPNGQGVVTGELFF TGCGCCAGCAGCTTGCCGAACGGACAGGGGGTGGTCACCGGGGAGCTGTTTTTT
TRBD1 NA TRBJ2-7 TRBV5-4 CASSSGTGTLYEQYF TGTGCCAGCAGCTCGGGGACAGGGACCCTCTACGAGCAGTACTTC
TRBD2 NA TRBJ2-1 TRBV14 CASSRPGAGGDEQFF TGTGCCAGCAGCCGACCAGGGGCGGGGGGAGATGAGCAGTTCTTC
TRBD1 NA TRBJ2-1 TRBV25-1 CASSDLIGGEYNEQFF TGTGCCAGCAGTGATCTCATAGGGGGCGAGTACAATGAGCAGTTCTTC
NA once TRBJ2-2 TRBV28 CASSLNTGELFF TGTGCCAGCAGCCTGAACACCGGGGAGCTGTTTTTT
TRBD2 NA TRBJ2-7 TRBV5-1 CASSYMTSGSYEQYF TGCGCCAGCAGCTATATGACTAGCGGGAGCTACGAGCAGTACTTC
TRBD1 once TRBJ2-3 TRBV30 CAWRQGLNTDTQYF TGTGCCTGGCGACAGGGCTTGAACACAGATACGCAGTATTTT
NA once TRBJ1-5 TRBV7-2 CASSSAGKRQPQHF TGTGCCAGCAGCTCTGCGGGAAAACGGCAGCCCCAGCATTTT
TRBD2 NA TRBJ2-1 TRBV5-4 CASSLEGLANEQFF TGTGCCAGCAGCTTGGAGGGACTAGCGAATGAGCAGTTCTTC
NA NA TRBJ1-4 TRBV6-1 CASSEATSSPPTNEKLFF TGTGCCAGCAGTGAAGCGACAAGCTCCCCCCCAACTAATGAAAAACTGTTTTTT
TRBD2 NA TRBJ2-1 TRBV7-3 CASSPRTSGGYNEQFF TGTGCCAGCAGCCCACGGACTAGCGGGGGGTACAATGAGCAGTTCTTC
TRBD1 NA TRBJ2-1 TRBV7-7 CASSPRGRPFDEQFF TGTGCTAGCAGCCCAAGGGGGCGCCCCTTCGATGAGCAGTTCTTC
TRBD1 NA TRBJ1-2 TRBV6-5 CASSTTGRMNYGYTF TGTGCCAGCAGTACGACAGGGAGAATGAACTATGGCTACACCTTC
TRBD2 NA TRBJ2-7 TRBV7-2 CASSSSGGGPYEQYF TGTGCCAGCAGCTCGAGCGGGGGGGGCCCTTACGAGCAGTACTTC
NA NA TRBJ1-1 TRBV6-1 CASRPRSAMNTEAFF TGTGCCAGCAGGCCCCGGTCCGCTATGAACACTGAAGCTTTCTTT
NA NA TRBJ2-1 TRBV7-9 CASSLSGTVYNEQFF TGTGCCAGCAGCCTATCCGGGACTGTCTACAATGAGCAGTTCTTC
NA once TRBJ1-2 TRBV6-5 CASSPGDYGYTF TGTGCCAGCAGTCCGGGGGACTATGGCTACACCTTC
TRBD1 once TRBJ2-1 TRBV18 CASSPAQGAHNEQFF TGTGCCAGCTCACCGGCACAGGGGGCCCACAATGAGCAGTTCTTC
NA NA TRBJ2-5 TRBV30 CAWSLGRGWQETQYF TGTGCCTGGAGTCTGGGCCGGGGTTGGCAAGAGACCCAGTACTTC
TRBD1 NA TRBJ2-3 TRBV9 CASSYRDRGSTDTQYF TGTGCCAGCAGCTACCGGGACAGGGGAAGCACAGATACGCAGTATTTT
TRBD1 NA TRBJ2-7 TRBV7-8 CASSEGQVGNEQYF TGTGCCAGCAGCGAGGGACAGGTCGGAAACGAGCAGTACTTC
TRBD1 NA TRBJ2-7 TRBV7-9 CASSRTMDRGSWEQYF TGTGCCAGCAGCCGAACAATGGACAGGGGTTCGTGGGAGCAGTACTTC
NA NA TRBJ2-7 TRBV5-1 CASSFSTNGAYEQYF TGCGCCAGCAGCTTTTCAACAAACGGGGCCTACGAGCAGTACTTC
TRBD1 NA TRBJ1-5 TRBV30 CAWGYDRGSNQPQHF TGTGCCTGGGGCTATGACAGGGGTAGCAATCAGCCCCAGCATTTT
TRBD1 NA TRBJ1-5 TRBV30 CAWSVGLGGSEPQHF TGTGCCTGGAGTGTCGGGTTAGGGGGCTCGGAGCCCCAGCATTTT
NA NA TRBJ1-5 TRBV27 CASSFTENQPQHF TGTGCCAGCAGTTTTACAGAGAATCAGCCCCAGCATTTT
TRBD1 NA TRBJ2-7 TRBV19 CASSTPGQYKQMGLDEQYF TGTGCCAGTAGTACACCGGGACAGTATAAACAGATGGGGCTTGACGAGCAGTACTTC
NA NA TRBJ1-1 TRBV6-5 CASSYLGGGTEAFF TGTGCCAGCAGTTATCTTGGCGGCGGCACTGAAGCTTTCTTT
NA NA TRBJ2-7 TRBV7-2 CASSPVGGGEQYF TGTGCCAGCAGCCCAGTGGGAGGGGGCGAGCAGTACTTC
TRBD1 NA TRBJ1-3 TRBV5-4 CASSVGQGAGNTIYF TGTGCCAGCAGCGTGGGACAGGGAGCTGGAAACACCATATATTTT
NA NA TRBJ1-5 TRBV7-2 CASSLQQFREPQHF TGTGCCAGCAGCTTACAACAGTTCAGGGAGCCCCAGCATTTT
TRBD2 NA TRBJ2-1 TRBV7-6 CASSPTGRGGPDNEQFF TGTGCCAGCAGCCCAACGGGTCGGGGGGGGCCGGACAATGAGCAGTTCTTC
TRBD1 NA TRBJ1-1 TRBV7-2 CASSSQGAGRTEAFF TGTGCCAGCAGCTCCCAGGGGGCTGGGAGAACTGAAGCTTTCTTT
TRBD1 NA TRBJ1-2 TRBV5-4 CASNGQGDRGYTF TGTGCCAGCAACGGACAGGGGGATCGTGGCTACACCTTC
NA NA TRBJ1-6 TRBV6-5 CASSPGQFNSPLHF TGTGCCAGCAGTCCAGGACAGTTTAATTCACCCCTCCACTTT
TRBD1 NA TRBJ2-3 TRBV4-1 CASSRGQGFGTDTQYF TGCGCCAGCAGCCGAGGACAGGGTTTCGGCACAGATACGCAGTATTTT
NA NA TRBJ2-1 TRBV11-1 CASSPLLASYNEQFF TGTGCCAGCAGCCCCCTGCTAGCGTCTTACAATGAGCAGTTCTTC
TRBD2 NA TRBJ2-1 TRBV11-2 CASSVGGNEQFF TGTGCCAGCAGTGTGGGGGGGAATGAGCAGTTCTTC
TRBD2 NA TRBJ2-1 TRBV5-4 CATRGGAGSYNEQFF TGTGCCACACGGGGAGGGGCGGGGAGCTACAATGAGCAGTTCTTC
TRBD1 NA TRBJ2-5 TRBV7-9 CASRLDRAQETQYF TGTGCCAGCAGGCTTGACAGGGCTCAAGAGACCCAGTACTTC